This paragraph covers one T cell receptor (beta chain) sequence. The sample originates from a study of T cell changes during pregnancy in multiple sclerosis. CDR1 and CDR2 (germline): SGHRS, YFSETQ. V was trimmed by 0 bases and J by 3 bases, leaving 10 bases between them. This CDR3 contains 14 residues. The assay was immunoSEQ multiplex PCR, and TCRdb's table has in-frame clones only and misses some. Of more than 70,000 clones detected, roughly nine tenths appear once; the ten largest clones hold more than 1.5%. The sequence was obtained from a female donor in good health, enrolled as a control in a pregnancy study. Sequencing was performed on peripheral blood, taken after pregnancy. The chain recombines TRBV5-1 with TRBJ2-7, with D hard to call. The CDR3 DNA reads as TGCGCCAGCAGCTTGGGTGGCAACAACTACGAGCAGTACTTC. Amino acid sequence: CASSLGGNNYEQYF.